The source of this TCR beta chain is a study of T cell changes during pregnancy in multiple sclerosis. V shed 6 bases, J shed 3 bases, and the junction held 9 bases outside the gene matches. Germline CDR1 and CDR2: MDHEN and SYDVKM. This CDR3 is 16 amino acids long. The repertoire was sequenced with immunoSEQ multiplex PCR; TCRdb's copy has only in-frame clones and lacks some. This table holds 80,000 to 95,000 clones, about 94% found once. Sequenced material: peripheral blood, taken in the third trimester of pregnancy. The sequence came from a female donor in good health, enrolled as a control in a pregnancy study. The chain recombines TRBV28 with TRBJ1-5, with TRBD1 matching 9 bases. This chain's CDR3 is CASRSRDRAFNQPQHF. CDR3 sequence (DNA): TGTGCCAGCAGAAGCCGGGACAGGGCTTTCAATCAGCCCCAGCATTTT.